Listed below are T cell receptor beta chains from one sample, sequenced in a study of OX40 agonist ivuxolimab in advanced cancers. The assay was immunoSEQ multiplex PCR, and TCRdb's table has in-frame clones only and misses some. The profile covers some 110,000 clones, with 80% to 95% appearing a single time and 0.15% to 0.17% taken by the ten largest. The source material was CD4+ or CD8+ T cells sorted from blood, sampled in a trial of the OX40 agonist ivuxolimab. The receptors stem from an adult with an advanced solid tumor such as melanoma, head and neck, liver or kidney cancer. Each CDR3 is given with its conserved first and last residue. Fields, in order: J gene, clone size, V gene, D gene, CDR3 protein, CDR3 DNA. The D gene is left open where the match is weak. Rows give clone size only sometimes, using once, few, many, or a class for an expanded clone.

TRBJ2-5,NA,TRBV7-3,NA,CASSRDPQEAQYF,TGTGCCAGCAGCCGAGACCCCCAGGAGGCCCAGTACTTC
TRBJ2-1,NA,TRBV7-3,NA,CASSLQVASYNEQFF,TGTGCCAGCAGCTTACAGGTCGCCTCCTACAATGAGCAGTTCTTC
TRBJ2-2,NA,TRBV7-6,TRBD1,CASSMEGGPRTGELFF,TGTGCCAGCAGCATGGAAGGGGGCCCGAGGACCGGGGAGCTGTTTTTT
TRBJ2-1,NA,TRBV4-3,TRBD2,CASSRSGSNNEQFF,TGCGCCAGCAGCCGTAGCGGGAGTAACAATGAGCAGTTCTTC
TRBJ2-7,once,TRBV28,NA,CASSPGPAEQYF,TGTGCCAGCAGTCCAGGCCCTGCCGAGCAGTACTTC
TRBJ1-2,once,TRBV23-1,NA,CASSQRVYGYTF,TGCGCCAGCAGTCAGCGGGTCTATGGCTACACCTTC
TRBJ1-2,NA,TRBV5-1,TRBD1,CASRVTGTGGDYGYTF,TGCGCCAGCAGAGTCACCGGGACAGGGGGCGACTATGGCTACACCTTC
TRBJ1-3,NA,TRBV7-9,NA,CASSLTSGNTIYF,TGTGCCAGCAGCCTGACCTCTGGAAACACCATATATTTT
TRBJ2-5,NA,TRBV5-1,TRBD2,CASSLGCAGGLKETQYF,TGCGCCAGCAGCTTGGGGTGCGCGGGGGGTTTAAAAGAGACCCAGTACTTC
TRBJ2-3,NA,TRBV5-4,TRBD1,CASSLRDSWDTQYF,TGTGCCAGCAGCTTGCGGGACAGCTGGGATACGCAGTATTTT
TRBJ2-7,NA,TRBV7-2,NA,CASSLSRASYEQYF,TGTGCCAGCAGCTTATCCCGGGCCTCCTACGAGCAGTACTTC
TRBJ1-5,NA,TRBV28,NA,CASSKGTRGSNQPQHF,TGTGCCAGCAGTAAAGGGACTCGCGGGAGCAATCAGCCCCAGCATTTT
TRBJ2-2,NA,TRBV6-1,TRBD2,CASSAPGLTNTGELFF,TGTGCCAGCAGTGCCCCGGGACTAACGAACACCGGGGAGCTGTTTTTT
TRBJ2-7,NA,TRBV19,NA,CATRDTARYEQYF,TGTGCCACTCGGGACACGGCCCGCTACGAGCAGTACTTC
TRBJ2-5,NA,TRBV28,TRBD2,CASRWTSGSRETQYF,TGTGCCAGCAGATGGACTAGCGGGAGTCGGGAGACCCAGTACTTC
TRBJ2-5,NA,TRBV5-1,TRBD2,CASSLAGSGSPWETQYF,TGCGCCAGCAGCTTGGCGGGTAGCGGGAGTCCGTGGGAGACCCAGTACTTC
TRBJ2-1,NA,TRBV27,TRBD2,CASVSGNSYNEQFF,TGTGCCAGCGTTAGCGGGAACTCCTACAATGAGCAGTTCTTC
TRBJ1-1,NA,TRBV6-5,NA,CASRQGRANTEAFF,TGTGCCAGCAGACAGGGAAGGGCGAACACTGAAGCTTTCTTT
TRBJ2-5,NA,TRBV5-4,NA,CASSQRVGEETQYF,TGTGCCAGCAGCCAAAGGGTGGGGGAAGAGACCCAGTACTTC
TRBJ1-6,NA,TRBV4-2,TRBD1,CASSQDGQGSNSPLHF,TGTGCCAGCAGCCAAGACGGACAGGGGTCGAATTCACCCCTCCACTTT
TRBJ2-7,NA,TRBV7-9,NA,CASSSGRQYF,TGTGCCAGCAGCTCAGGGCGGCAGTACTTC
TRBJ1-2,NA,TRBV7-8,NA,CASTYEAGILYGYTF,TGTGCCAGCACCTATGAGGCAGGGATCCTTTATGGCTACACCTTC
TRBJ1-4,NA,TRBV4-1,NA,CASSREATNEKLFF,TGCGCCAGCAGCCGAGAGGCAACTAATGAAAAACTGTTTTTT
TRBJ1-1,once,TRBV2,TRBD1,CASRAGQATPMMNTEAFF,TGTGCCAGCAGAGCAGGACAGGCAACCCCCATGATGAACACTGAAGCTTTCTTT
TRBJ2-2,NA,TRBV29-1,NA,CSVEAPRGTGELFF,TGCAGCGTTGAAGCCCCCAGGGGAACCGGGGAGCTGTTTTTT
TRBJ2-3,NA,TRBV28,TRBD2,CASSLGSGSRDTQYF,TGTGCCAGCAGTTTAGGGAGCGGGAGCCGAGATACGCAGTATTTT
TRBJ2-7,NA,TRBV19,TRBD1,CASSLRTGSYEQYF,TGTGCCAGTAGTCTTCGGACAGGCTCCTACGAGCAGTACTTC
TRBJ2-2,NA,TRBV6-5,NA,CASSYELNTGELFF,TGTGCCAGCAGTTATGAGTTGAACACCGGGGAGCTGTTTTTT